A single sample gave rise to the 27 T cell receptor beta chains below, sequenced in a study of cytomegalovirus exposure and HLA in healthy donors. Researchers ran the PCR with 60 Vbeta and 13 Jbeta primers. TCRdb's copy holds only in-frame clones and misses some; the assay was immunoSEQ multiplex PCR. The sample shows 120,000 or so clones, roughly 70% of them seen only once. Specimen: PBMCs. These receptors came from a woman in her 40s in good health and CMV-seropositive.

This clone has only a few counts. The V gene is TRBV19, the J gene TRBJ1-2; 9 nucleotides align to TRBD1. Germline assignment: CDR1 LNHDA and CDR2 SQIVND (reference sequence). The CDR3 loop spans 17 amino acids. Trimming cost V 0 bases and J 2 bases; bases outside gene matches: 7. CDR3 in DNA: TGTGCCAGTAGTATAGAGGGGACAGGGACCCTGAACTATGGCTACACCTTC. Its protein is CASSIEGTGTLNYGYTF. Combining the CDR3 with reference TRBV19 and TRBJ1-2 gives the whole variable domain DGGITQSPKYLFRKEGQNVTLSCEQNLNHDAMYWYRQDPGQGLRLIYYSQIVNDFQKGDIAEGYSVSREKKESFPLTVTSAQKNPTAFYLCASSIEGTGTLNYGYTFGSGTRLTVV.

V and J are TRBV4-2 and TRBJ1-2, with 7 bases identical to TRBD1. The CDR3 is made up of 15 amino acids. The V gene end was trimmed by 2 bases and the J gene end by 7 bases; junction bases not matched to a gene: 10. Germline CDR1 is LGHNA and CDR2 is YNFKEQ. The CDR3 reads CASSQPDREKGGYTF. CDR3 nucleotide sequence: TGTGCCAGCAGCCAACCCGACAGGGAGAAAGGTGGCTACACCTTC.

The V call is TRBV7-9, the J call TRBJ1-6; TRBD1 might be the D (5 bases). Germline lookup yields CDR1 SEHNR and CDR2 FQNEAQ (reference sequence). The CDR3 sequence is 14 residues long. V was shortened by 1 base and J by 9 bases, with 10 bases between the two germline ends. CDR3 nucleotides: TGTGCCAGCAGCTTAGGGAACGGGGGTTCACCCCTCCACTTT. Amino acid sequence: CASSLGNGGSPLHF.

The chain links TRBV9 to TRBJ2-7; D might be TRBD2 (6 bases). Trimming took off 6 bases at V and 1 base at J, with 14 bases between the two ends. Per germline, CDR1 SGDLS and CDR2 YYNGEE. The CDR3 runs 14 residues. CDR3 loop: CASTPAAGSYEQYF. The CDR3 DNA follows: TGTGCCAGCACCCCAGCGGCGGGATCCTACGAGCAGTACTTC.

The chain carries TRBV27 and TRBJ1-5; 11 nucleotides agree with TRBD1. After removal of 1 base from V and 4 bases from J, the junction contained 6 bases not matched to a gene. Germline CDR1 is MNHEY and CDR2 is SMNVEV (reference sequence). There are 17 residues in the CDR3. The CDR3 is CASSLWTGGAGNQPQHF. The CDR3 DNA follows: TGTGCCAGCAGTTTATGGACAGGGGGCGCGGGGAATCAGCCCCAGCATTTT.

This clone has a handful of counts. The gene calls are TRBV28 and TRBJ1-5; possibly TRBD1 for D (6 bases). Looked up from germline, CDR1 is MDHEN and CDR2 is SYDVKM. V was pared by 6 bases and J by 6 bases, with 15 bases between. The CDR3 length is 14 residues. The CDR3 is CASRNNRERQPQHF. The CDR3 bases are TGTGCCAGCAGAAATAACAGGGAACGTCAGCCCCAGCATTTT.

The chain couples TRBV5-1 to TRBJ2-5; D gene ambiguous. V was pared by 0 bases and J by 5 bases, with 11 bases between. This CDR3 spans 14 amino acids. Germline V gene sequence: CDR1 SGHRS, CDR2 YFSETQ. CDR3 in amino acids: CASSLGQNVETQYF. The CDR3 DNA is TGCGCCAGCAGCTTGGGGCAGAACGTGGAGACCCAGTACTTC.

In this sample, this clone turned up a few times. The chain combines TRBV30 with TRBJ1-1; TRBD1 matches 8 bases. Germline V gives CDR1 GTSNPN, CDR2 SVGIG (reference sequence). The CDR3 consists of 15 residues. The V gene end was trimmed by 3 bases and the J gene end by 1 base; junction bases not matched to a gene: 7. CDR3 sequence reads: CAWSMDRVWNTEAFF. The CDR3 DNA follows: TGTGCCTGGAGCATGGACAGGGTGTGGAACACTGAAGCTTTCTTT.

The rearrangement links TRBV5-1 to TRBJ2-1; the match to TRBD1 covers 8 bases. The CDR3 has 15 amino acids. Unmatched junction bases numbered 4, after V lost 0 bases and J lost 5 bases. Germline V gene lookup returns CDR1 SGHRS and CDR2 YFSETQ. The CDR3 nucleotides are TGCGCCAGCAGCTTGGGGACAGGGCCCGACAATGAGCAGTTCTTC. Translated: CASSLGTGPDNEQFF.

This chain links TRBV5-4 with TRBJ2-3, with TRBD1 matching 8 bases. Trimming at V came to 4 bases and at J to 3 bases, leaving 7 bases not matched to a gene. Per the germline V gene, CDR1 is SGHNT and CDR2 is YYREEE (reference sequence). This CDR3 comprises 15 residues. For the CDR3, the DNA is TGTGCCAGCAGCAACCGACAGGGGCCGACAGATACGCAGTATTTT. Its translation is CASSNRQGPTDTQYF.

The V and J genes are TRBV6-5 and TRBJ2-1; TRBD1 matches 9 bases. The germline V gene encodes CDR1 MNHEY and CDR2 SVGAGI. The CDR3 extends over 15 amino acids. The ends lost 0 bases at V and 8 bases at J; junction bases unmatched: 5. CDR3 sequence: CASSYSGTGMDEQFF. CDR3 coding DNA: TGTGCCAGCAGTTACTCCGGGACAGGGATGGATGAGCAGTTCTTC.

The J gene is TRBJ1-3, the V gene TRBV28; D may be TRBD1 (6 bases). V was pared by 4 bases and J by 4 bases, with 20 bases between. Germline CDR1 MDHEN, CDR2 SYDVKM. The CDR3 contains 17 residues. CDR3 sequence reads: CASSWMHREYGGNTIYF. CDR3 nucleotide sequence: TGTGCCAGCAGTTGGATGCACAGGGAGTACGGGGGAAACACCATATATTTT.

The rearrangement uses TRBV30 and TRBJ2-7; D not certain. The V gene lost 2 bases and the J gene lost 1 base, with 12 bases spanning the gap. This CDR3 is built from 14 residues. In germline, CDR1 is GTSNPN, CDR2 SVGIG (reference sequence). In nucleotides, the CDR3 is TGTGCCTGGAGTCCTACAGTCCTTTCCTACGAGCAGTACTTC. Amino acids: CAWSPTVLSYEQYF.

This sequence joins TRBV27 and TRBJ2-7, with TRBD2 as a possible D gene (6 bases). From germline, CDR1 is MNHEY and CDR2 SMNVEV (reference sequence). Between the trimmed V and J ends, which lost 2 bases and 0 bases, there was a span of 11 bases. The CDR3 covers 15 residues. CDR3 sequence: CASSLMAGSSYEQYF. For the CDR3, the DNA is TGTGCCAGCAGTTTAATGGCGGGGAGCTCCTACGAGCAGTACTTC.

The chain recombines TRBV19 with TRBJ2-7; the match to TRBD2 covers 7 bases. The CDR3 totals 15 residues. V dropped 1 base and J dropped 2; count of bases not matched to a gene: 5. Per germline, CDR1 LNHDA and CDR2 SQIVND (reference sequence). CDR3 in DNA: TGTGCCAGTAGTATAGGGGCTAGCGGAGCCTACGAGCAGTACTTC. Protein product: CASSIGASGAYEQYF.

This clone was counted only a few times. The chain recombines TRBV25-1 with TRBJ2-7; 7 bases match TRBD1. The germline CDR1 and CDR2 sequences are MGHDK and SYGVNS. The CDR3 has 11 residues. V was pared by 8 bases and J by 5 bases, with 3 bases of the junction left unmatched. This CDR3 is CASVGGHEQYF. For the CDR3, the DNA is TGTGCCAGCGTAGGGGGCCACGAGCAGTACTTC.

The chain couples TRBV28 to TRBJ1-5; no clear D. The V and J ends lost 3 bases and 5 bases respectively, with 14 bases between them. Looked up from germline, CDR1 is MDHEN and CDR2 is SYDVKM. The CDR3 is made up of 15 amino acids. The CDR3 DNA sequence: TGTGCCAGCAGTTTGGGCACACGGTGGGATCAGCCCCAGCATTTT. This encodes CASSLGTRWDQPQHF.

The J gene is TRBJ1-3, the V gene TRBV7-2, with D tentatively TRBD1 (6 bases). This CDR3 contains 15 residues. Germline CDR1 is SGHTA and CDR2 is FQGNSA. V was trimmed by 3 bases and J by 4 bases, leaving 13 bases between them. CDR3 region: CASSFAQGSGNTIYF. CDR3 DNA: TGTGCCAGCAGCTTCGCTCAGGGGTCGGGAAACACCATATATTTT.

This chain uses TRBV28 with TRBJ1-5, with D perhaps matching TRBD1 (6 bases). This CDR3 has 15 residues. Germline CDR1 reads MDHEN; CDR2 reads SYDVKM. The germline V and J ends were trimmed by 5 bases and 9 bases, with 20 bases remaining between them. The CDR3 DNA follows: TGTGCCAGCAGTCCCCAAGGGGGGAGGGTTAGGCCCCAGCATTTT. Protein sequence: CASSPQGGRVRPQHF.

The CDR3 is CASSGVRGSNQPQHF. The DNA for the CDR3 is TGTGCCAGCAGTGGGGTCAGGGGATCCAATCAGCCCCAGCATTTT. The genes are TRBV2 and TRBJ1-5, with a weak D call TRBD1 (6 bases). The V end was cut by 4 bases, the J end by 3 bases, with 13 bases between. The CDR3 has 15 amino acids. Germline V gene lookup returns CDR1 SNHLY and CDR2 FYNNEI.

In this sample, this clone turned up a few times. The CDR3 DNA is TGTGCCAGTAGTATACCACTGACAGGGAGCTCTGGAAACACCATATATTTT. Its protein is CASSIPLTGSSGNTIYF. The chain employs TRBV19 and TRBJ1-3; 7 bases map to TRBD1. The ends lost 2 bases at V and 0 bases at J; junction bases unmatched: 7. In germline, CDR1 is LNHDA, CDR2 SQIVND (reference sequence). The CDR3 sequence is 17 residues long.

The rearrangement links TRBV19 to TRBJ2-7; D possibly corresponds to TRBD1 (5 bases). Per germline, CDR1 LNHDA and CDR2 SQIVND (reference sequence). Trimming cost V 10 bases and J 4 bases, with 17 bases left between them. This CDR3 is 13 amino acids long. The CDR3 DNA is TGTGCCACCGGGCGGCAGGGTCTATACGAGCAGTACTTC. It translates to CATGRQGLYEQYF.

The gene calls are TRBV5-6 and TRBJ2-7; the match to TRBD1 covers 7 bases. With 0 bases clipped from V and 2 bases from J, the junction kept 5 bases outside the gene matches. The CDR3 contains 15 residues. Germline-derived CDR1 and CDR2 are SGHDT and YYEEEE. The CDR3 reads CASSLESTGAYEQYF. CDR3 DNA sequence: TGTGCCAGCAGCTTGGAGAGCACAGGGGCCTACGAGCAGTACTTC.

This clone occurred a few times. This chain uses TRBV6-6 with TRBJ1-4, with 9 bases that match TRBD1. The CDR3 consists of 16 residues. Per the germline V gene, CDR1 is MNHNY and CDR2 is SVGAGI (reference sequence). V shed 2 bases, J shed 7 bases, and the junction held 8 bases outside the gene matches. The CDR3 nucleotides read TGTGCCAGCAGTTACGAATCGGGACAGGGAATTGAAAAACTGTTTTTT. Its translation is CASSYESGQGIEKLFF.

The rearrangement joins TRBV5-4 to TRBJ2-1, with TRBD1 as a possible D gene (5 bases). Germline loops: CDR1 SGHNT, CDR2 YYREEE (reference sequence). The CDR3 consists of 15 residues. V was pared by 3 bases and J by 8 bases, with 18 bases between. CDR3 bases: TGTGCCAGCAGCTCCCGCCCCGTCAGGGATGATGAGCAGTTCTTC. Residues: CASSSRPVRDDEQFF.

The V and J genes are TRBV30 and TRBJ2-1, with D unresolved. Germline V lookup: CDR1 GTSNPN, CDR2 SVGIG (reference sequence). This CDR3 has 12 residues. Trimming shortened V by 2 bases and J by 5 bases, and 7 bases separated the two germline ends. Here the CDR3 reads CAWSRANNEQFF. The CDR3 DNA is TGTGCCTGGAGTAGAGCGAACAATGAGCAGTTCTTC. Full variable domain (outside the CDR3, taken from reference TRBV30 and TRBJ2-1): SQTIHQWPATLVQPVGSPLSLECTVEGTSNPNLYWYRQAAGRGLQLLFYSVGIGQISSEVPQNLSASRPQDRQFILSSKKLLLSDSGFYLCAWSRANNEQFFGPGTRLTVL.

V usage is TRBV11-2 and J usage is TRBJ1-2; tentatively, D is TRBD1 (6 bases). V was trimmed by 5 bases and J by 6 bases, leaving 25 bases between them. This CDR3 has 17 amino acids. Germline V gene data show CDR1 as SGHAT and CDR2 as FQNNGV. The CDR3 DNA reads as TGTGCCAGCAGCCTCGGGAACAGGGTGGGGCCCCATCATGGCTACACCTTC. Encoded protein: CASSLGNRVGPHHGYTF.